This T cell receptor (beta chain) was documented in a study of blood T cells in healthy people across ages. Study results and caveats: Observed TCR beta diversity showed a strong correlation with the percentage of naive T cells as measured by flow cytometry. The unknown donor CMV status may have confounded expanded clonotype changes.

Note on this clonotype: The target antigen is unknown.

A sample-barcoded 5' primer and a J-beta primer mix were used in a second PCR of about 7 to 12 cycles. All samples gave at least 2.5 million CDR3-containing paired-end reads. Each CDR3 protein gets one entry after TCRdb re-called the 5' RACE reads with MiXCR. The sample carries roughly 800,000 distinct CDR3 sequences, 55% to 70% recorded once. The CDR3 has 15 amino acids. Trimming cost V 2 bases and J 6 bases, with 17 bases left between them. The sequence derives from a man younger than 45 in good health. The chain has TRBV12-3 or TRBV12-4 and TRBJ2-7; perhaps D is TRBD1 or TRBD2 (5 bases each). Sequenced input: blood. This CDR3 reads CASSLWDRGGVEQYF. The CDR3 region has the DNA TGTGCCAGCAGTTTATGGGATCGGGGCGGCGTCGAGCAGTACTTC.